Below, one TCR beta chain is given with its context. These data are taken from a study of shared clonotypes between healthy human individuals. Background on the study: The people who gave samples were a couple of women and a few men aged 18 to 49.

Some 32,000 T cell genomes, or around 0.2 ug DNA, went into the sorted-subset replicate PCRs. Sequencing used immunoSEQ multiplex PCR; TCRdb keeps in-frame clones, though not all of them. In the table there are about 1.1 million clones, approximately 77% of which are singletons. The donors were adults (healthy and HIV-negative) with no recent acute infections or vaccinations. Within Nashville, Tennessee resided all donors, each a Caucasian adult. V was shortened by 4 bases and J by 5 bases, with 7 bases between the two germline ends. Germline values: CDR1 SGHRS, CDR2 YFSETQ. This CDR3 spans 12 amino acids.

The chain employs TRBV5-1 and TRBJ1-5; D gene ambiguous. The specimen was memory CD4+ T cells from PBMCs. Described subset: CD45RA-negative fraction. This receptor was taken from a man aged 18 to 30 in good health. Some clones in this sample may be carry-over from other donors' samples. The CDR3 DNA follows: TGCGCCAGCAGCACGGGAGATCAGCCCCAGCATTTT. It is translated as CASSTGDQPQHF.